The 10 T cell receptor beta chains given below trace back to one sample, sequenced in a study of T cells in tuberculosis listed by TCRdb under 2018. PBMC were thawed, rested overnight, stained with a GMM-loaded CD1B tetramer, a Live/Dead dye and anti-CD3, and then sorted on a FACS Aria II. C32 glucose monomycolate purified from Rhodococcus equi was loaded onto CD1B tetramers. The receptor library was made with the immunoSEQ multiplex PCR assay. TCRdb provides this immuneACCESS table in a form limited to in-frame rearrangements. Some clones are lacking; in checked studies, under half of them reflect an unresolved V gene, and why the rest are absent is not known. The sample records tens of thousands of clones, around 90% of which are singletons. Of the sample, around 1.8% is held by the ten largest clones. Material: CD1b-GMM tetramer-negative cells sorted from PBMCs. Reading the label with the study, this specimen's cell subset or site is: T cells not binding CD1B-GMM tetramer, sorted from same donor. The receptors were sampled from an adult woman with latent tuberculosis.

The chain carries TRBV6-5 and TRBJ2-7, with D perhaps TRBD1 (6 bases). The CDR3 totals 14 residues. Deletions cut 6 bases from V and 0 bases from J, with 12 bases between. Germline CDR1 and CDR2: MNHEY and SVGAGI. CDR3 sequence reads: CASRQGRSSYEQYF. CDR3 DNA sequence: TGTGCCAGCAGACAGGGCCGGAGCTCCTACGAGCAGTACTTC.

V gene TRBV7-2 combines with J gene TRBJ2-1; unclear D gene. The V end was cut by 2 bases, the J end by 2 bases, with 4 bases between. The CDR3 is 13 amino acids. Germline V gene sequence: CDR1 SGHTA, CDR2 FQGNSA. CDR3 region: CASSLPTYNEQFF. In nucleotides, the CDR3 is TGTGCCAGCAGCTTACCAACCTACAATGAGCAGTTCTTC.

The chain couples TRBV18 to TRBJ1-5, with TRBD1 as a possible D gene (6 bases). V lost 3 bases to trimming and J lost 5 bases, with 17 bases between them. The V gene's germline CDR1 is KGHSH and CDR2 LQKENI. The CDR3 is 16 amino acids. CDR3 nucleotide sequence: TGTGCCAGCTCACCGCCGGGACAATCTCCCTATCAGCCCCAGCATTTT. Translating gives CASSPPGQSPYQPQHF.

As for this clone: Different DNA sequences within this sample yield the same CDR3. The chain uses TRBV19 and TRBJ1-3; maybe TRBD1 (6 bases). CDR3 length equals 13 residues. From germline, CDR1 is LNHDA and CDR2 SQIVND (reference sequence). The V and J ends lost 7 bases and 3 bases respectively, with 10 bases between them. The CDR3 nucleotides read TGTGCCAGTACAAGGACAGTTGGAAACACCATATATTTT. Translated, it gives CASTRTVGNTIYF.

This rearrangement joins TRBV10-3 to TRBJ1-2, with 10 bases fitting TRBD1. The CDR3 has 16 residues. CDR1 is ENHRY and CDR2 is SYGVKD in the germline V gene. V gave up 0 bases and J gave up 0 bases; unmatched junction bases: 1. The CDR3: CAISESGQGTNYGYTF. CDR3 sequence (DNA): TGTGCCATCAGTGAGTCGGGACAGGGGACTAACTATGGCTACACCTTC.

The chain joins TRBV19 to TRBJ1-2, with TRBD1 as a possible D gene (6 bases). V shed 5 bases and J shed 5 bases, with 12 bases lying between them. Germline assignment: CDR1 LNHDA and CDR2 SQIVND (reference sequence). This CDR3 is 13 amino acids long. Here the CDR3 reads CASSEQGTYGYTF. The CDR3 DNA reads TGTGCCAGTAGTGAACAGGGAACGTATGGCTACACCTTC. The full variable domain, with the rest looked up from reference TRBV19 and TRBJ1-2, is DGGITQSPKYLFRKEGQNVTLSCEQNLNHDAMYWYRQDPGQGLRLIYYSQIVNDFQKGDIAEGYSVSREKKESFPLTVTSAQKNPTAFYLCASSEQGTYGYTFGSGTRLTVV.

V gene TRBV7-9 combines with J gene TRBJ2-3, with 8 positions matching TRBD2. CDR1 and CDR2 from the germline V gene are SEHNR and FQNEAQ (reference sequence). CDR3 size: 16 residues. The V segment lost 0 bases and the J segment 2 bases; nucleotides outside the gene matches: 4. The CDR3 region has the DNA TGTGCCAGCAGCTTAGCACGGGGGGGGGACACAGATACGCAGTATTTT. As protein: CASSLARGGDTDTQYF. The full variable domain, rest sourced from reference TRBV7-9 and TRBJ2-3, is DTGVSQNPRHKITKRGQNVTFRCDPISEHNRLYWYRQTLGQGPEFLTYFQNEAQLEKSRLLSDRFSAERPKGSFSTLEIQRTEQGDSAMYLCASSLARGGDTDTQYFGPGTRLTVL.

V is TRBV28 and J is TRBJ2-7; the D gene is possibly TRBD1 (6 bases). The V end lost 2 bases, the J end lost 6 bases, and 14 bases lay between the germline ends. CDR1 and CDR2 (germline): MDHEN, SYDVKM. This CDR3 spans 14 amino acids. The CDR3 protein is CASSLGFRGAEQYV. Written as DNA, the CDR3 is TGTGCCAGCAGTTTAGGTTTCAGGGGCGCCGAGCAGTACGTC.

This CDR3 reads CASSLGQSSTDTQYF. In DNA, the CDR3 is TGTGCCAGCAGCTTAGGACAGTCTAGCACAGATACGCAGTATTTT. This chain links TRBV7-9 with TRBJ2-3; possible D gene TRBD1, 5 bases. Deletions cut 1 base from V and 0 bases from J, with 8 bases between. CDR3 length: 15 residues. In germline, CDR1 is SEHNR, CDR2 FQNEAQ (reference sequence).

CDR3 sequence (DNA): TGTGCCAGCAGTGAAGGGACAGGGACGGAAGATTATGGCTACACCTTC. Its protein is CASSEGTGTEDYGYTF. This sequence joins TRBV6-4 and TRBJ1-2, with 9 positions matching TRBD1. J gave up 5 bases and V 3 bases, and 10 bases lay outside the gene matches. CDR3 length: 16 amino acids. Looked up from germline, CDR1 is MRHNA and CDR2 is SNTAGT.